This is a list of T cell receptor beta chains from one sample in a study of shared clonotypes between healthy human individuals. Clones were sequenced by immunoSEQ multiplex PCR, and TCRdb holds only the in-frame ones, with some missing. Among fewer than 850,000 clones listed, approximately 97% were seen once. The sequenced material came from naive CD8+ T cells sorted from blood. These receptors were taken from a man aged 25 to 40 in good health. Each CDR3 is given with its conserved first and last residue. D genes are given only for firm matches. Expanded clones are given a class, and other clones once, few, many or no size at all.

J	V	D	size	CDR3	DNA
TRBJ2-1	TRBV5-1	TRBD2	-	CASSLEGLAGGLVVDNEQFF	TGCGCCAGCAGCTTGGAGGGACTAGCGGGAGGGCTAGTCGTGGACAATGAGCAGTTCTTC
TRBJ1-1	TRBV7-7	-	-	CASSLDGDTEAFF	TGTGCTAGCAGCTTAGATGGGGACACTGAAGCTTTCTTT
TRBJ2-7	TRBV27	TRBD2	-	CASSMSSGRDEQYF	TGTGCCAGCAGTATGTCTAGCGGGAGGGACGAGCAGTACTTC
TRBJ2-5	TRBV28	TRBD2	-	CATQRLASGRFGETQYF	TGTGCCACCCAGCGACTAGCTAGCGGGAGGTTTGGGGAGACCCAGTACTTC
TRBJ2-1	TRBV11-2	-	-	CASSLVFGRLSSYNEQFF	TGTGCCAGCAGCTTAGTATTTGGGAGGCTGAGCTCCTACAATGAGCAGTTCTTC
TRBJ2-7	TRBV10-2	-	-	CASSETGSYEQYF	TGCGCCAGCAGTGAGACAGGTTCCTACGAGCAGTACTTC
TRBJ2-1	TRBV10-2	TRBD2	-	CASKKWLAGANEQFF	TGCGCCAGCAAGAAGTGGCTAGCGGGGGCAAATGAGCAGTTCTTC
TRBJ2-7	TRBV27	TRBD2	-	CASSPVTSLGLAIEQYF	TGTGCCAGCAGCCCCGTCACTTCTCTGGGACTAGCAATCGAGCAGTACTTC
TRBJ2-7	TRBV11-2	-	-	CASSLGTVTSSYEQYF	TGTGCCAGCAGCTTAGGGACAGTGACGAGCTCCTACGAGCAGTACTTC
TRBJ2-7	TRBV2	-	once	CASSESTVFSYEQYF	TGTGCCAGCAGTGAAAGTACGGTTTTCTCCTACGAGCAGTACTTC
TRBJ1-1	TRBV5-1	-	-	CASTLIQGTEAFF	TGCGCCAGCACCCTAATCCAAGGCACTGAAGCTTTCTTT
TRBJ2-5	TRBV7-8	TRBD2	once	CASSFGPAGEAETQYF	TGTGCCAGCAGCTTTGGTCCAGCGGGAGAGGCAGAGACCCAGTACTTC
TRBJ2-7	TRBV7-2	-	-	CASSLSSTYEQYF	TGTGCCAGCAGCTTAAGCTCCACCTACGAGCAGTACTTC
TRBJ2-7	TRBV7-2	-	-	CASSGWDAAGYEQYF	TGTGCCAGCAGCGGTTGGGATGCCGCGGGCTACGAGCAGTACTTC
TRBJ2-7	TRBV6-1	-	once	CASISIPHEQYF	TGTGCCAGCATTTCCATTCCCCACGAGCAGTACTTC
TRBJ2-2	TRBV5-4	TRBD1	-	CASSSGTGNTGELFF	TGTGCCAGCAGCTCCGGGACAGGGAACACCGGGGAGCTGTTTTTT